This entry describes one T cell receptor (beta chain). The data were taken from a study of T cells expressing NK-cell markers. Using the 5' RACE reads, TCRdb records one entry per CDR3 protein without DNA. This sample's clone table lists fewer than 550,000 distinct CDR3 sequences. Germline lookup yields CDR1 LGHDT and CDR2 YNNKEL (reference sequence). The CDR3 runs to 14 residues. The sequence was collected from a woman aged 45-59 years in good health. The rearrangement links TRBV3-1 to TRBJ1-2; TCRdb's assignment of TRBD1 cannot be checked, as there is no DNA. Sequencing was carried out using blood T cells: a sorted CD56 or NKG2C T cell subset, CD4+ or CD8+ T cells, or bulk PBMC T cells (not recorded which). The CDR3 reads CASSQGLGQHGYTF.